These 5 T cell receptor beta chains were sequenced from one sample in a study of blood T cells in healthy people across ages. A J-beta primer mix and a sample-barcoded 5' primer were used in a second PCR of roughly 7 to 12 cycles. TCRdb redid the calling of the 5' RACE reads with MiXCR, one entry per CDR3 protein. The sample contains 1.5 million to 2 million distinct CDR3 sequences, roughly 49% of which appear only once. The sequenced sample consisted of blood. The receptors were sampled from a woman aged 40 to 50 in good health.

The chain uses TRBV20-1 and TRBJ2-7; the D gene could be TRBD1 or TRBD2 (5 bases each). The V end was cut by 5 bases, the J end by 7 bases, with 15 bases between. The CDR3 is made up of 12 amino acids. The germline V gene encodes CDR1 DFQATT and CDR2 SNEGSKA (reference sequence). The CDR3 sequence: CSAWGKNNEQYF. The CDR3 region has the DNA TGCAGTGCTTGGGGGAAGAACAATGAGCAGTACTTC.

The chain employs TRBV24-1 and TRBJ2-7; the match to TRBD1 covers 7 bases. This CDR3 is 14 amino acids long. Germline CDR1 reads KGHDR; CDR2 reads SFDVKD. Losses at the gene ends were 4 bases for V and 10 bases for J; bases not matched to a gene: 12. The CDR3 sequence: CATSENIPGQSQYF. CDR3 nucleotide sequence: TGTGCCACCAGTGAAAATATCCCGGGACAGAGCCAGTACTTC.

V usage is TRBV7-2 and J usage is TRBJ1-2; D not resolved. This CDR3 comprises 14 residues. V dropped 4 bases and J dropped 3 bases, with 12 bases sitting between them. Germline V gene data show CDR1 as SGHTA and CDR2 as FQGNSA. The CDR3, as DNA: TGTGCCAGCAGCTCAAGGGAGGAGCACTATGGCTACACCTTC. As protein: CASSSREEHYGYTF.

The rearrangement uses TRBV27 and TRBJ1-5; weak D call: TRBD1 (6 bases). V lost 5 bases, J lost 5 bases, and 13 bases lay in between. The germline V gene encodes CDR1 MNHEY and CDR2 SMNVEV (reference sequence). The length of the CDR3 is 14 residues. The CDR3 region is CASSPRTADQPQHF. The CDR3 DNA reads TGTGCCAGCAGTCCGCGGACAGCGGATCAGCCCCAGCATTTT.

This sequence joins TRBV2 and TRBJ1-2; no firm D call. The V and J ends lost 0 bases and 2 bases respectively, with 10 bases between them. CDR1 is SNHLY and CDR2 is FYNNEI in the germline V gene. CDR3 size: 15 residues. The CDR3 sequence is CASSEAGRRNYGYTF. CDR3 DNA sequence: TGTGCCAGCAGTGAAGCGGGCAGGAGAAACTATGGCTACACCTTC.